Listed here are 27 T cell receptor beta chains from one sample, sequenced in a study of early T cells in non-severe SARS-CoV-2 infection. TCRdb passed the 5' RACE reads through MiXCR, listing each CDR3 protein once. The sample records under 30,000 distinct CDR3 sequences, roughly 4.5% being singletons. The sample was whole blood. The receptors shown here come from an adult who was a healthcare worker with PCR-confirmed SARS-CoV-2 infection or an uninfected control (not recorded which).

This clonotype was detected only a few times. CDR3 sequence reads: CSARDGTRRRADTQYF. The CDR3 DNA is TGCAGTGCTAGAGATGGGACTAGAAGGAGGGCAGATACGCAGTATTTT. The V and J genes are TRBV20-1 and TRBJ2-3; 8 bases align to TRBD2. V gave up 0 bases and J gave up 4 bases; unmatched junction bases: 9. CDR3 size: 16 residues. In germline, CDR1 is DFQATT, CDR2 SNEGSKA (reference sequence).

The table lists this clonotype with many counts. One junction end disagrees with the germline gene, perhaps due to a read error. V gene TRBV7-7 combines with J gene TRBJ2-5, with D hard to call. Germline values: CDR1 SSHAT, CDR2 FNYEAQ (reference sequence). The CDR3 has 17 residues. The DNA for the CDR3 is TGTGCTAGCAGCTTAAACCCCGCGGCCCCGGGTCGGGAGACCCAGTACTTC. It specifies CASSLNPAAPGRETQYF.

This clonotype came up many times. J is TRBJ2-3 and V is TRBV9; D unresolved. The germline gives CDR1 SGDLS, CDR2 YYNGEE. CDR3 length: 13 residues. V dropped 0 bases and J dropped 4 bases, with 6 bases sitting between them. CDR3 sequence (DNA): TGTGCCAGCAGCGTAGACGTCCCAGATACGCAGTATTTT. Encoded protein: CASSVDVPDTQYF.

This clonotype was recorded at least ten times. The gene calls are TRBV2 and TRBJ2-2, with D perhaps matching TRBD1 (5 bases). CDR3 length equals 11 residues. Trimming left V 10 bases short and J 4 bases short, with 7 bases between. CDR1 and CDR2 from the germline V gene are SNHLY and FYNNEI. The CDR3 region has the DNA TGTGCCACCCAGGGCACCGGGGAGCTGTTTTTT. This sequence encodes CATQGTGELFF.

This clonotype was detected many times. V gene TRBV4-1 combines with J gene TRBJ1-1, with 7 nucleotides matching TRBD1. This CDR3 has 17 residues. CDR1 MGHRA and CDR2 YSYEKL come from the germline V gene. V was pared by 4 bases and J by 0 bases, with 11 bases of the junction left unmatched. The CDR3 coding sequence is TGCGCCAGCAGCCGAGCCGCCCGGGACAGTCTGAACACTGAAGCTTTCTTT. Protein: CASSRAARDSLNTEAFF.

This clonotype has ten or more counts. The V and J genes are TRBV2 and TRBJ2-5; D perhaps matches TRBD2 (5 bases). The V and J ends lost 0 bases and 1 base respectively, with 12 bases between them. The CDR3 is made up of 16 amino acids. CDR1 and CDR2 from the germline V gene are SNHLY and FYNNEI. The CDR3 protein is CASSEAHSRGQETQYF. The CDR3 nucleotides read TGTGCCAGCAGTGAAGCGCACTCCCGGGGCCAAGAGACCCAGTACTTC.

The table lists this clonotype with many counts. The chain recombines TRBV6-5 with TRBJ2-5, with 9 bases aligning to TRBD1. The CDR3 sequence is 13 residues long. Germline V gives CDR1 MNHEY, CDR2 SVGAGI. V shed 10 bases and J 4 bases; nucleotides not matched to a gene: 7. CDR3 region: CATRRTGAETQYF. CDR3 DNA sequence: TGTGCCACACGTAGGACAGGGGCAGAGACCCAGTACTTC.

This clonotype was recorded a few times. The chain links TRBV7-2 to TRBJ2-5; 8 bases map to TRBD2. This CDR3 is built from 13 residues. V was clipped by 6 bases and J by 3 bases; unmatched bases: 3. Germline V gene data show CDR1 as SGHTA and CDR2 as FQGNSA. CDR3 bases: TGTGCCAGCAGGAGAGCGGGGGAAGAGACCCAGTACTTC. Encoded protein: CASRRAGEETQYF.

This clonotype was detected ten times or more. The chain employs TRBV7-3 and TRBJ1-1, with TRBD1 as a possible D gene (5 bases). This CDR3 contains 16 residues. Looked up from germline, CDR1 is SGHTA and CDR2 is FQGTGA. V dropped 5 bases and J dropped 1 base, with 17 bases sitting between them. The chain's CDR3 is CASSPSGRTSNTEAFF. As DNA, the CDR3 is TGTGCCAGCAGCCCATCAGGTCGGACATCGAACACTGAAGCTTTCTTT.

The table lists this clonotype with many counts. The chain has TRBV21-1 and TRBJ1-1. TRBV21-1 is a known pseudogene. The CDR3 is 16 amino acids. CDR3 sequence reads: CASSNRAPPRNTEAFF. The CDR3 DNA sequence: TGTGCCAGCAGCAACCGGGCCCCTCCTCGGAACACTGAAGCTTTCTTT.

This clonotype was counted between two and nine times. The V call is TRBV14, the J call TRBJ2-1; 10 bases align to TRBD2. This CDR3 has 14 amino acids. The ends lost 8 bases at V and 2 bases at J; junction bases unmatched: 3. CDR1 SGHDN and CDR2 FVKESK come from the germline V gene. CDR3 sequence: CASGTSGAYNEQFF. For the CDR3, the DNA is TGTGCCAGCGGAACTAGCGGGGCCTACAATGAGCAGTTCTTC.

This clonotype was detected many times. The rearrangement joins TRBV7-9 to TRBJ2-3; TRBD1 agrees at 7 bases. The CDR3 loop spans 16 amino acids. Per the germline V gene, CDR1 is SEHNR and CDR2 is FQNEAQ (reference sequence). The junction had 10 bases not matched to a gene; V was cut back by 5 bases and J by 2 bases. The CDR3 DNA reads TGTGCCAGCAGCCCAACCGGGACAGCTCACACAGATACGCAGTATTTT. It is translated as CASSPTGTAHTDTQYF.

This clonotype was counted only a few times. This rearrangement joins TRBV10-3 to TRBJ2-2, with 7 bases lining up with TRBD2. CDR1 and CDR2 from the germline V gene are ENHRY and SYGVKD. Losses at the gene ends were 4 bases for V and 4 bases for J; bases not matched to a gene: 9. The CDR3 is 16 residues long. The CDR3 spells CAISGRGGPSTGELFF. The CDR3 DNA follows: TGTGCCATCAGTGGAAGGGGAGGGCCCAGCACCGGGGAGCTGTTTTTT.

This clonotype was seen repeatedly, ten times or more. The chain has TRBV4-2 and TRBJ2-3, with 8 nucleotides matching TRBD2. The CDR3 has 15 amino acids. Germline-derived CDR1 and CDR2 are LGHNA and YNFKEQ. After removal of 2 bases from V and 6 bases from J, the junction contained 7 bases not matched to a gene. The CDR3 loop is CASSQRAGDTDTQYF. CDR3 nucleotides: TGTGCCAGCAGCCAACGAGCGGGAGATACGGATACGCAGTATTTT.

This clonotype occurred many times. The CDR3 loop is CASSLRSMGGNEQFF. The CDR3 coding sequence is TGTGCCAGCAGCTTACGATCTATGGGGGGCAATGAGCAGTTCTTC. The rearrangement links TRBV7-6 to TRBJ2-1; D is possibly TRBD2 (6 bases). Trimming cost V 2 bases and J 6 bases, with 14 bases left between them. CDR1 is SGHVS and CDR2 is FNYEAQ in the germline V gene. CDR3 size: 15 residues.

At least ten counts were recorded for this clonotype. The chain is built from TRBV6-5 and TRBJ2-2; D possibly matches TRBD1 or TRBD2 (6 bases each). The CDR3 extends over 14 amino acids. Trimming cost V 5 bases and J 10 bases, with 17 bases left between them. In germline, CDR1 is MNHEY, CDR2 SVGAGI. CDR3 in DNA: TGTGCCAGCAGTCCTAAGGGGGACTTCGTGGAGCTGTTTTTT. Translation: CASSPKGDFVELFF.

This clonotype was observed many times. This sequence joins TRBV11-2 and TRBJ2-3, with D uncertain. Deletions cut 5 bases from V and 4 bases from J, with 13 bases between. CDR1 is SGHAT and CDR2 is FQNNGV in the germline V gene. The CDR3 totals 14 residues. CDR3 nucleotides: TGTGCCAGCAGCCCCGGGCCCTGGGCAGATACGCAGTATTTT. This encodes CASSPGPWADTQYF.

This clonotype was seen ten or more times. Here the CDR3 DNA reads TGTGCCAGCAGTTACTCTGACAGGGTCTACGAGCAGTACTTC. Translated, it gives CASSYSDRVYEQYF. V is TRBV6-6 and J is TRBJ2-7, with TRBD1 identical over 7 bases. Losses at the gene ends were 0 bases for V and 3 bases for J; bases not matched to a gene: 2. Looked up from germline, CDR1 is MNHNY and CDR2 is SVGAGI (reference sequence). The CDR3 is 14 amino acids.

A few counts support this clonotype. The rearrangement uses TRBV11-2 and TRBJ2-7; 8 bases line up with TRBD2. J was trimmed by 3 bases and V by 5 bases; bases with no gene match: 3. CDR3 length: 13 amino acids. Germline V lookup: CDR1 SGHAT, CDR2 FQNNGV. CDR3 sequence (DNA): TGTGCCAGCAGCCAGCGGGGGCGCTACGAGCAGTACTTC. Its protein product is CASSQRGRYEQYF. Variable domain in full (rest from reference TRBV11-2 and TRBJ2-7): EAGVAQSPRYKIIEKRQSVAFWCNPISGHATLYWYQQILGQGPKLLIQFQNNGVVDDSQLPKDRFSAERLKGVDSTLKIQPAKLEDSAVYLCASSQRGRYEQYFGPGTRLTVT.

In this sample, this clonotype turned up many times. The chain has TRBV21-1 and TRBJ1-1. TRBV21-1 is shown as a pseudogene. This CDR3 contains 13 residues. Here the CDR3 reads CASSNHGSTEAFF. CDR3 DNA: TGTGCCAGCAGCAATCATGGGAGCACTGAAGCTTTCTTT.

J is TRBJ2-3 and V is TRBV4-1; D not certain. Germline values: CDR1 MGHRA, CDR2 YSYEKL. The CDR3 consists of 12 residues. Trimming took off 3 bases at V and 10 bases at J, with 11 bases between the two ends. The CDR3, as DNA: TGCGCCAGCAGCCACCCGGTGGGTTCGCAGTATTTT. Residues: CASSHPVGSQYF.

J is TRBJ2-7 and V is TRBV29-1; 7 bases match TRBD2. The CDR3 loop spans 12 amino acids. V was pared by 4 bases and J by 5 bases, with 5 bases of the junction left unmatched. Germline CDR1 reads SQVTM; CDR2 reads ANQGSEA. CDR3 nucleotide sequence: TGCAGCGTTGTCGGGAGGTTCGACGAGCAGTACTTC. Amino acids: CSVVGRFDEQYF.

CDR3 nucleotide sequence: TGTGCCAGCAGCCCCCGGGGCGAACTCTACAATGAGCAGTTCTTC. Its protein product is CASSPRGELYNEQFF. This chain uses TRBV14 with TRBJ2-1; D may match TRBD1 or TRBD2 (5 bases each). Germline CDR1 SGHDN, CDR2 FVKESK. With 4 bases removed from V and 3 bases from J, the gap between germline ends came to 13 bases. CDR3 length: 15 residues.

This clonotype was detected ten times or more. The chain joins TRBV29-1 to TRBJ2-4, with D unclear. The CDR3 is 13 amino acids. The V and J ends lost 3 bases and 2 bases respectively, with 8 bases between them. Germline CDR1 reads SQVTM; CDR2 reads ANQGSEA. The CDR3 coding sequence is TGCAGCGTTGAGTTTGGGACCAAAAACATTCAGTACTTC. Translating it yields CSVEFGTKNIQYF.

With regard to this clonotype: Germline and junction disagree at one end, which may indicate a read error. The chain's CDR3 is CASSQKTPTAKTGELFF. The CDR3 DNA sequence: TGTGCCAGCAGCCAAAAGACACCCACAGCGAAGACCGGGGAGCTGTTTTTT. The chain carries TRBV14 and TRBJ2-2; D not resolved. CDR1 and CDR2 (germline): SGHDN, FVKESK. CDR3 size: 17 residues. Based on the CDR3 plus reference TRBV14 and TRBJ2-2, the full variable domain is EAGVTQFPSHSVIEKGQTVTLRCDPISGHDNLYWYRRVMGKEIKFLLHFVKESKQDESGMPNNRFLAERTGGTYSTLKVQPAELEDSGVYFCASSQKTPTAKTGELFFGEGSRLTVL.

Only a few counts were recorded for this clonotype. This chain uses TRBV7-2 with TRBJ1-1; TRBD1 might be the D (6 bases). The CDR3 has 14 residues. Trimming removed 3 bases at V and 1 base at J, with 9 bases between. Germline V CDR1 and CDR2: SGHTA, FQGNSA. The CDR3 protein is CASSLGGGNTEAFF. The CDR3 coding sequence is TGTGCCAGCAGCTTGGGAGGGGGGAACACTGAAGCTTTCTTT.

This clonotype came up a few times. The chain links TRBV7-9 to TRBJ2-1; 13 bases map to TRBD2. Germline assignment: CDR1 SEHNR and CDR2 FQNEAQ (reference sequence). The CDR3 has 19 amino acids. J was trimmed by 6 bases and V by 5 bases; bases with no gene match: 16. The CDR3 DNA is TGTGCCAGCAGCACTCGGACTAGCGGGGGCCGCAGGAGCCCCAATGAGCAGTTCTTC. This codes for CASSTRTSGGRRSPNEQFF.